The TCR beta chain described here comes from a study of cytomegalovirus exposure and HLA in healthy donors. Study in general: Drawn from HLA-typed donors, about 82 million unique TCRs were held in an early data release. Study results and limitations: The authors excluded some V segments, including TRBV6-2 and TRBV6-3, as indistinguishable. Immune exposure was documented only through CMV serostatus.

As concerns this clone: Its specificity is unknown.

PCR amplification relied on 60 Vbeta primers (plus 13 Jbeta primers). Assay: immunoSEQ multiplex PCR; the TCRdb copy retains only in-frame clones and omits some. The table lists about 170,000 clones. The CDR3 covers 16 residues. Germline V gene lookup returns CDR1 MNHNY and CDR2 SVGAGI (reference sequence). Trimming stripped 2 bases from V and 0 bases from J, with 11 bases between. Sequencing was performed on PBMCs. This receptor was obtained from a woman aged 18-29 years in good health and CMV-seropositive. The J gene is TRBJ1-5, the V gene TRBV6-6; tentatively, D is TRBD1 (5 bases). The DNA for the CDR3 is TGTGCCAGCAGTTACAGGGGTGCGGATAGCAATCAGCCCCAGCATTTT. It is translated as CASSYRGADSNQPQHF.